These 19 T cell receptor beta chains were sequenced from one sample in a study of cytomegalovirus exposure and HLA in healthy donors. PCR involved 60 Vbeta and 13 Jbeta primers. TCRdb's copy holds only in-frame clones and misses some; the assay was immunoSEQ multiplex PCR. Of roughly 200,000 clones listed, 86% are singletons. Sample: PBMCs. The receptors originated from a woman in her twenties or thirties in good health and CMV-seronegative.

The chain couples TRBV27 to TRBJ2-7, with D perhaps TRBD2 (7 bases). The germline V gene has CDR1 MNHEY and CDR2 SMNVEV (reference sequence). The CDR3 has 16 residues. V was pared by 6 bases and J by 0 bases, with 18 bases between. CDR3 residues: CASSLLGGGLSYEQYF. The CDR3 region has the DNA TGTGCCAGCAGCCTCCTTGGCGGGGGCCTCTCCTACGAGCAGTACTTC.

The gene calls are TRBV28 and TRBJ1-6, with TRBD1 matching 7 bases. This CDR3 comprises 14 residues. With V trimmed by 6 bases and J by 13 bases, 12 bases remained unmatched. The germline CDR1 and CDR2 sequences are MDHEN and SYDVKM. CDR3 amino acids: CASRVTGVLAPLHF. The CDR3 DNA reads as TGTGCCAGCAGAGTAACAGGGGTTTTGGCGCCCCTCCACTTT.

The J gene is TRBJ2-5, the V gene TRBV7-9; TRBD1 matches 11 bases. Germline V CDR1 and CDR2: SEHNR, FQNEAQ (reference sequence). V was clipped by 5 bases and J by 5 bases; unmatched bases: 10. This CDR3 comprises 16 residues. CDR3 sequence: CASSRGTGGDRETQYF. The CDR3 nucleotides read TGTGCCAGCAGCCGAGGGACAGGGGGTGATCGGGAGACCCAGTACTTC.

J is TRBJ2-2 and V is TRBV18; 12 nucleotides align to TRBD2. This CDR3 contains 17 residues. CDR1 and CDR2 from the germline V gene are KGHSH and LQKENI. The trim removed 2 bases at V and 6 bases at J, leaving 7 bases unmatched. Written as DNA, the CDR3 is TGTGCCAGCTCACCAAGACTAGCGGGGGACGGCGCCGGGGAGCTGTTTTTT. It yields the protein CASSPRLAGDGAGELFF.

This chain joins TRBV5-4 and TRBJ2-7, with D maybe TRBD1 (5 bases). The V end lost 4 bases, the J end lost 1 base, and 6 bases lay between the germline ends. CDR3 size: 12 residues. From germline, CDR1 is SGHNT and CDR2 YYREEE (reference sequence). CDR3 coding DNA: TGTGCCAGCAGCAGGGGATCCTACGAGCAGTACTTC. Its translation is CASSRGSYEQYF.

This chain links TRBV28 with TRBJ2-7; 8 nucleotides agree with TRBD2. The CDR3 has 14 amino acids. The J segment lost 2 bases and the V segment lost 5 bases, leaving 5 bases of the junction unmatched. CDR1 and CDR2 (germline): MDHEN, SYDVKM. CDR3 residues: CASSETSAPYEQYF. CDR3 nucleotides: TGTGCCAGCAGTGAGACTAGCGCCCCCTACGAGCAGTACTTC.

The rearrangement uses TRBV6-4 and TRBJ2-2; D ambiguous. Germline CDR1 and CDR2: MRHNA and SNTAGT. The CDR3 totals 13 residues. V dropped 5 bases and J dropped 0 bases, with 4 bases sitting between them. The DNA of the CDR3 is TGTGCCAGCAGTCCTCCGAACACCGGGGAGCTGTTTTTT. It yields the protein CASSPPNTGELFF.

This clone has only one observation. V gene TRBV2 combines with J gene TRBJ2-5; 7 nucleotides agree with TRBD1. The V segment lost 7 bases and the J segment 4 bases; nucleotides outside the gene matches: 6. The CDR3 totals 13 residues. Germline V lookup: CDR1 SNHLY, CDR2 FYNNEI. Here the CDR3 reads CASKTGNRETQYF. For the CDR3, the DNA is TGTGCCAGCAAGACAGGGAATAGAGAGACCCAGTACTTC.

This chain connects TRBV7-9 to TRBJ2-3; 9 bases map to TRBD1. Trimming at V came to 5 bases and at J to 5 bases, leaving 5 bases not matched to a gene. The germline V gene encodes CDR1 SEHNR and CDR2 FQNEAQ (reference sequence). CDR3 length equals 14 residues. The CDR3 reads CASSPGQGIDTQYF. CDR3 nucleotide sequence: TGTGCCAGCAGCCCGGGACAGGGAATAGATACGCAGTATTTT.

V is TRBV19 and J is TRBJ1-1; TRBD1 is a possible D gene (5 bases). Trimming pared 2 bases from V and 3 bases from J, leaving 19 bases between. CDR3 length: 17 residues. Per the germline V gene, CDR1 is LNHDA and CDR2 is SQIVND (reference sequence). CDR3 bases: TGTGCCAGTAGTATACGGGGCGAGTTGGGGGGAGACACTGAAGCTTTCTTT. It is translated as CASSIRGELGGDTEAFF.

This chain uses TRBV27 with TRBJ2-5; 7 nucleotides line up with TRBD2. Germline values: CDR1 MNHEY, CDR2 SMNVEV (reference sequence). V shed 6 bases, J shed 4 bases, and the junction held 11 bases outside the gene matches. The CDR3 covers 15 residues. Here the CDR3 DNA reads TGTGCCAGCAGGTCGTTACTAGGCGGGGGAGAGACCCAGTACTTC. It codes for CASRSLLGGGETQYF.

The genes are TRBV6-1 and TRBJ2-5; 7 bases map to TRBD2. Germline lookup yields CDR1 MNHNS and CDR2 SASEGT. The CDR3 spans 15 residues. Trimming removed 5 bases from V and 2 bases from J; junction bases left unmatched: 8. CDR3 in DNA: TGTGCCAGCAGTCCTCTACGGGGGGATCAAGAGACCCAGTACTTC. Translating gives CASSPLRGDQETQYF.

The chain is built from TRBV6-1 and TRBJ1-6; 8 nucleotides agree with TRBD1. The V and J ends lost 6 bases and 4 bases, in that order; junction bases with no gene match: 5. Looked up from germline, CDR1 is MNHNS and CDR2 is SASEGT. The length of the CDR3 is 15 residues. CDR3 DNA sequence: TGTGCCAGCAGACAGGGGGTCGGTTATAATTCACCCCTCCACTTT. Translating gives CASRQGVGYNSPLHF.

The chain joins TRBV5-1 to TRBJ2-1, with TRBD1 matching 10 bases. Trimming cost V 4 bases and J 8 bases; bases outside gene matches: 3. Looked up from germline, CDR1 is SGHRS and CDR2 is YFSETQ. The CDR3 totals 13 residues. DNA of the CDR3: TGCGCCAGCAGCCTCGGACAGGGGGATGAGCAGTTCTTC. Translation gives CASSLGQGDEQFF.

This chain joins TRBV28 and TRBJ2-3; TRBD2 matches 10 bases. CDR3 length equals 16 residues. Germline V gene lookup returns CDR1 MDHEN and CDR2 SYDVKM. V lost 5 bases and J lost 6; bases outside the gene matches: 11. The CDR3 reads CASSPTLAGGRDTQYF. CDR3 in DNA: TGTGCCAGCAGTCCGACCTTAGCGGGAGGACGGGATACGCAGTATTTT.

The rearrangement links TRBV21-1 to TRBJ2-7; TRBD2, the table's D call, was not compared with the DNA. TRBV21-1 is described as a pseudogene. The CDR3 is made up of 14 amino acids. In DNA form, the CDR3 reads TGTGCCAGCAGCAAAGCAAAGGACTATTACGAGCAGTACTTC. Amino acid sequence: CASSKAKDYYEQYF.

The chain recombines TRBV28 with TRBJ2-7; perhaps TRBD1 as D (6 bases). V lost 3 bases to trimming and J lost 4 bases, with 19 bases between them. This CDR3 has 16 residues. Germline CDR1 is MDHEN and CDR2 is SYDVKM. The CDR3 nucleotides read TGTGCCAGCAGTTTCTCAACCGGGACAAGGGGATACGAGCAGTACTTC. Protein sequence: CASSFSTGTRGYEQYF.

This clone was recorded only once. The V gene is TRBV6-6, the J gene TRBJ2-7, with 10 bases identical to TRBD1. Germline CDR1 is MNHNY and CDR2 is SVGAGI (reference sequence). With V trimmed by 6 bases and J by 5 bases, 7 bases remained unmatched. The CDR3 totals 14 residues. The DNA of the CDR3 is TGTGCCAGCAGCCGACAGGGGGCGGGTCACGAGCAGTACTTC. It specifies CASSRQGAGHEQYF.

This clone was seen only once. The chain couples TRBV6-5 to TRBJ2-5, with 8 bases that match TRBD2. V lost 8 bases, J lost 5 bases, and 13 bases stayed unmatched. Germline-derived CDR1 and CDR2 are MNHEY and SVGAGI. This CDR3 spans 15 amino acids. The CDR3 DNA reads as TGTGCCAGCCGCTCTCGGGGACGGGAGGGCGAGACCCAGTACTTC. This translates into CASRSRGREGETQYF.